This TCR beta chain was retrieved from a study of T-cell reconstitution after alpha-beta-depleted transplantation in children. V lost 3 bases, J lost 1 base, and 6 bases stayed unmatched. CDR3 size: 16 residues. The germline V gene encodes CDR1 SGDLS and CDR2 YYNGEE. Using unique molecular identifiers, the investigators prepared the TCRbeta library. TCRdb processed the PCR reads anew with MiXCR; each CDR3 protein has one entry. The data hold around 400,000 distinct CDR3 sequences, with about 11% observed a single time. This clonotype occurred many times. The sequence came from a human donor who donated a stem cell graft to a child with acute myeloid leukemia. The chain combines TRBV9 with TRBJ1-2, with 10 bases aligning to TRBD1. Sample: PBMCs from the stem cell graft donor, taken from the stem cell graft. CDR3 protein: CASSDRDRGGNYGYTF. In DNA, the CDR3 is TGTGCCAGCAGCGACCGGGACAGGGGTGGTAACTATGGCTACACCTTC.